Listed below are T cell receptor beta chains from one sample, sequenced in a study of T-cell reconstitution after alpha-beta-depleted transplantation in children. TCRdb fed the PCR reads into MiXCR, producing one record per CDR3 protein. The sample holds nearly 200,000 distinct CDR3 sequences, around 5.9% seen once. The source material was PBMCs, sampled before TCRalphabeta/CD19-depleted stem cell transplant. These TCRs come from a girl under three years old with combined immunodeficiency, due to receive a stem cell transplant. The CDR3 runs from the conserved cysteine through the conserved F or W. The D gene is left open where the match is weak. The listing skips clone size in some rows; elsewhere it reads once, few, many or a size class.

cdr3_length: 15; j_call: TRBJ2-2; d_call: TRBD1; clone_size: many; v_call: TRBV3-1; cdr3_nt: TGTGCCAGCAGCCAAACCGGGACAGGGGGCGGGGAGCTGTTTTTT; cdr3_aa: CASSQTGTGGGELFF
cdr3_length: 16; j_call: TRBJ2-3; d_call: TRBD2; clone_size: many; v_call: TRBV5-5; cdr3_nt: TGTGCCAGCAGCCGACTAGCGGGGGGGCCGGGAGATACGCAGTATTTT; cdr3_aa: CASSRLAGGPGDTQYF
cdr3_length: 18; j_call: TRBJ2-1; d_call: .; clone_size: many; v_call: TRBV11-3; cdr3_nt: TGTGCCAGCAGCTTAGGCCCCGGACTACCAGCCCCTTACAATGAGCAGTTCTTC; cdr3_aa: CASSLGPGLPAPYNEQFF
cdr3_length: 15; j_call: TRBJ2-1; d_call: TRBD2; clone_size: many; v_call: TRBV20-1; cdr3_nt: TGCAGTGCTAGCCCTAGCGGGGCCTCCTACAATGAGCAGTTCTTC; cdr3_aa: CSASPSGASYNEQFF
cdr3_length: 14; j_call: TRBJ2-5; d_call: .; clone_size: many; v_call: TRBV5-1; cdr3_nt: TGCGCCAGCAGCTTGGATGGAGGCGGAGAGACCCAGTACTTC; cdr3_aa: CASSLDGGGETQYF
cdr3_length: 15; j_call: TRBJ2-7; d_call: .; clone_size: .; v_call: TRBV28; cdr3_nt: TGTGCCAGCAGTCCACAGGGCGGGGGTGGCTACGAGCAGTACTTC; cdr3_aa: CASSPQGGGGYEQYF
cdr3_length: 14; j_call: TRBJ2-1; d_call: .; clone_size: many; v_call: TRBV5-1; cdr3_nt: TGCGCCAGCAGCTTGGGGCAGGGACCTAATGAGCAGTTCTTC; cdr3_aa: CASSLGQGPNEQFF
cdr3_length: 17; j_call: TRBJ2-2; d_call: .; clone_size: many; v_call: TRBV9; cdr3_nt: TGTGCCAGCAGCGAAAGGACTACCTTACCCCTCACCGGGGAGCTGTTTTTT; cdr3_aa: CASSERTTLPLTGELFF
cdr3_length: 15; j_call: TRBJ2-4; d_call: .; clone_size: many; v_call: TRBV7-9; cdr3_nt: TGTGCCAGCAGCTTAGCCCTTACGGCCAAAAACATTCAGTACTTC; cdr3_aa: CASSLALTAKNIQYF
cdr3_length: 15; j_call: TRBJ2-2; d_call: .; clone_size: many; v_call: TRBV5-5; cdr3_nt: TGTGCCAGCAGCTTGGGAGCAGAGGGGGCCGGGGAGCTGTTTTTT; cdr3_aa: CASSLGAEGAGELFF
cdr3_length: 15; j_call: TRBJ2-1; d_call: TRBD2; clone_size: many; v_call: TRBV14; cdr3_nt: TGTGCCAGCAGCCAACTAGCGGGAGGGCCGAATGAGCAGTTCTTC; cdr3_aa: CASSQLAGGPNEQFF
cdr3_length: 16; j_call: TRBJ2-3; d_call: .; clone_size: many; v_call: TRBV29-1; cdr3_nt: TGCAGCGTTGTCGTAGGGGCTGGACTAAACACAGATACGCAGTATTTT; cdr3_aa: CSVVVGAGLNTDTQYF
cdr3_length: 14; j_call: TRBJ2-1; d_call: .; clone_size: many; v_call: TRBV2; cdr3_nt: TGTGCCAGCATGAAGAGGGAGGTTTGGGATGAGCAGTTCTTC; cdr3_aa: CASMKREVWDEQFF
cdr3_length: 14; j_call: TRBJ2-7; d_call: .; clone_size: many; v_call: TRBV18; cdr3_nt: TGTGCCAGCTCACCTGGACAGCTGACCTACGAGCAGTACTTC; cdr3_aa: CASSPGQLTYEQYF
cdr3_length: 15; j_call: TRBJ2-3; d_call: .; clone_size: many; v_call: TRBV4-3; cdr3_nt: TGCGCCAGCAGCCAAGAAATCGGACAAACAGATACGCAGTATTTT; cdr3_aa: CASSQEIGQTDTQYF
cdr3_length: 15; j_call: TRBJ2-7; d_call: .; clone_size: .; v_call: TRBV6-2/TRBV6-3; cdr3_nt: TGTGCCAGCAGCGATCCCAGGACGGGAAACTACGAGCAGTACTTC; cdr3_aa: CASSDPRTGNYEQYF
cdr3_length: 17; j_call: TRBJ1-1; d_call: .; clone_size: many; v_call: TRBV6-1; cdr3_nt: TGTGCCAGCAGTGAAGGCCCACAGGTCTCCGGAGGGACTGAAGCTTTCTTT; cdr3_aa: CASSEGPQVSGGTEAFF
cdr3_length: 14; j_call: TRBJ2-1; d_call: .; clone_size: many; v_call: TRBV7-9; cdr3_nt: TGTGCCAGCAGGGGGCCCAGGGCGGGCTTTGAGCAGTTCTTC; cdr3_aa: CASRGPRAGFEQFF
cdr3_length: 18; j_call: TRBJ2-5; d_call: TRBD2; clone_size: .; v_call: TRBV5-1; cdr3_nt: TGCGCCAGCAGCCAACCTCCCGAACTAGCGGGGGGGCCCGAGACCCAGTACTTC; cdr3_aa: CASSQPPELAGGPETQYF
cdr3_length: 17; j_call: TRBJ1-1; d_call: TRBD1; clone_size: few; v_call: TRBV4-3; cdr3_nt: TGCGCCAGCAGCCAGTCCCGGGACAGGGGGGTGGACACTGAAGCTTTCTTT; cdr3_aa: CASSQSRDRGVDTEAFF
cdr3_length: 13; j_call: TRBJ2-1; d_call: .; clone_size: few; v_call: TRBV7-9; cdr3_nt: TGTGCCAGCAGCCCTACGGGGCTAAATGAGCAGTTCTTC; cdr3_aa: CASSPTGLNEQFF
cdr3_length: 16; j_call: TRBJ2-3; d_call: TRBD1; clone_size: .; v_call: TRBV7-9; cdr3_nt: TGTGCCAGCAGCAAAGCCGGGACAGGGTTAATGAATACGCAGTATTTT; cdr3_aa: CASSKAGTGLMNTQYF
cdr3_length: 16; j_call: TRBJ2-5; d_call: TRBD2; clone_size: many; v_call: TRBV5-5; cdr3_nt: TGTGCCAGCAGCTCCCGGGCTAGCGGGGGATTAGAGACCCAGTACTTC; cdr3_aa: CASSSRASGGLETQYF
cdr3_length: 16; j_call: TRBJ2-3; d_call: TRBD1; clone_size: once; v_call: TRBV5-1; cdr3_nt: TGCTCCAGCAGCTGGGGGGACAGGCGACGCACAGATACGCAGTATTTT; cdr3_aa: CSSSWGDRRRTDTQYF